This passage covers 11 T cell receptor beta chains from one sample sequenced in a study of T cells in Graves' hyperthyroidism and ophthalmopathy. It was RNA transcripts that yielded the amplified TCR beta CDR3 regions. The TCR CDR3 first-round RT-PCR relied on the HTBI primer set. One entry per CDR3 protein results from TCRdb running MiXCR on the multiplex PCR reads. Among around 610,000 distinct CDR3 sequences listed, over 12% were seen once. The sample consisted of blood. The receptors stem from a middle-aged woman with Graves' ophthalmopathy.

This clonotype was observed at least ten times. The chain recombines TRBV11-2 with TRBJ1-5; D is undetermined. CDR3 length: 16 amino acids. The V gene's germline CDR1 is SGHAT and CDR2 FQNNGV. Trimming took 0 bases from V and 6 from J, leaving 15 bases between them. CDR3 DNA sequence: TGTGCCAGCAGCTTAGATCCGGATTTAACGATTCAGCCCCAGCATTTT. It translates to CASSLDPDLTIQPQHF.

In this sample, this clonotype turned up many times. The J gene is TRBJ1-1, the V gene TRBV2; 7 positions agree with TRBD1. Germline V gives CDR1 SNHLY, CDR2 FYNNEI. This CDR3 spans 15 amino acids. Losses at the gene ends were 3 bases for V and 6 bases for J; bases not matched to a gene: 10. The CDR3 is CASSDSYRGQSEAFF. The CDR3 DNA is TGTGCCAGCAGTGATAGTTACAGGGGACAGTCTGAAGCTTTCTTT.

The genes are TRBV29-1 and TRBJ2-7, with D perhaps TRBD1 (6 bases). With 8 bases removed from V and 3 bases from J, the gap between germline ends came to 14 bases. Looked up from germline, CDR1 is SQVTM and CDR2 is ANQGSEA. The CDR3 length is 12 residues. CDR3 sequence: CSPGQQNYEQYF. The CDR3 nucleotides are TGCAGCCCCGGACAGCAAAACTACGAGCAGTACTTC.

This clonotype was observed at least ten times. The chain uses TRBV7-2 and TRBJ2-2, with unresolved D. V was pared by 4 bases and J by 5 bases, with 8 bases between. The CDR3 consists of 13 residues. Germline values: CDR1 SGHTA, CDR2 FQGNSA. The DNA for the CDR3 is TGTGCCAGCAGCTCCTATACTACCGGGGAGCTGTTTTTT. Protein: CASSSYTTGELFF.

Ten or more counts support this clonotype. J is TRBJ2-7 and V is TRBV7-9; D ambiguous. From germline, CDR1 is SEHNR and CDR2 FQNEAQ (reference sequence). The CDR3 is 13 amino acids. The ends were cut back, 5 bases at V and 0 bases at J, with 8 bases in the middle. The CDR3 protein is CASSQASSYEQYF. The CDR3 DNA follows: TGTGCCAGCAGCCAGGCGAGCTCCTACGAGCAGTACTTC.

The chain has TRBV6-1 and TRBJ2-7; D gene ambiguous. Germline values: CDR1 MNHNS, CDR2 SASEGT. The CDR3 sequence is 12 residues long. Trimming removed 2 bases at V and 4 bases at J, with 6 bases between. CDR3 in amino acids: CASSETVYEQYF. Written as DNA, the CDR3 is TGTGCCAGCAGTGAAACAGTTTACGAGCAGTACTTC.

CDR3 region: CASSFTESPTDTQYF. The DNA for the CDR3 is TGTGCCAGCAGTTTTACGGAGTCCCCCACAGATACGCAGTATTTT. The chain links TRBV6-2 or TRBV6-3 to TRBJ2-3; D unresolved. Germline V gene lookup returns CDR1 MNHEY and CDR2 SVGEGT. The CDR3 has 15 residues. The V gene lost 4 bases and the J gene lost 2 bases, with 13 bases spanning the gap.

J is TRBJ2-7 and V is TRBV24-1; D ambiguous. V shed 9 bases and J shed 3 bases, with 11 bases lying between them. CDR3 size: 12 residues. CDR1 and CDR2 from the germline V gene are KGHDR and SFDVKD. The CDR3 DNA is TGTGCCACCGCAGGCCAAAGCTACGAGCAGTACTTC. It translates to CATAGQSYEQYF.

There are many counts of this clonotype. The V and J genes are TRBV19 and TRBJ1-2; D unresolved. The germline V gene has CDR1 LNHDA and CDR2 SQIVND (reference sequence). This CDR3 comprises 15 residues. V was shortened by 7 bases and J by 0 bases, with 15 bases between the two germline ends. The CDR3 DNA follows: TGTGCCAGTACAGAAGGTCGCGGAGCTAACTATGGCTACACCTTC. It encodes CASTEGRGANYGYTF.

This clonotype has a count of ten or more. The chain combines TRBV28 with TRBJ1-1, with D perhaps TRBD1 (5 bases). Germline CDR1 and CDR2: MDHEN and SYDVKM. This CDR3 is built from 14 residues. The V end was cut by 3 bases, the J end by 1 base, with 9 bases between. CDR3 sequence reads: CASSFKGENTEAFF. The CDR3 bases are TGTGCCAGCAGTTTTAAAGGGGAGAACACTGAAGCTTTCTTT.

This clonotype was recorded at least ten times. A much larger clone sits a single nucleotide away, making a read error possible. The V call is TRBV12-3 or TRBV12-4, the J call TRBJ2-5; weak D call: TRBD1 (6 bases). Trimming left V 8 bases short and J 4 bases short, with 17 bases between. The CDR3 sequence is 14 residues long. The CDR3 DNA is TGTGCCAGCGGCCCTCAGGGGCAAAGAGAGACCCAGTACTTC. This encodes CASGPQGQRETQYF.